This T cell receptor beta chain emerged from a study of shared clonotypes between healthy human individuals. The assay ran at deep level. Sorted-subset replicate PCRs used 150 to 200 ng of genomic DNA. This amount corresponded to 25,000 to 30,000 T cell genomes. Per the original data handling: ImmunoSEQ output lacked quality scores and full-length reads, limiting matched filtering. Profiled with immunoSEQ multiplex PCR; TCRdb holds only in-frame clones, not every one. V and J calls plus clone size are reproduced from that table; the DNA served to infer D and trimming. The table has about 1 million clones, about 76% seen once. V was clipped by 0 bases and J by 1 base, with 8 bases between them. From germline, CDR1 is SGDLS and CDR2 YYNGEE. The CDR3 is 14 residues long. The sample holds many counts of this clone. This specimen includes other DNA sequences encoding the same CDR3.

The specimen sequenced was memory CD4+ T cells sorted from blood. Documented subset: CD45RA-negative fraction. The TCR was taken from a man between 18 and 29 years old in good health. This chain joins TRBV9 and TRBJ2-7; D possibly corresponds to TRBD2 (6 bases). This chain's CDR3 is CASSVGRGSYEQYF. The DNA for the CDR3 is TGTGCCAGCAGCGTAGGGAGGGGTTCCTACGAGCAGTACTTC.